The rows below give T cell receptor beta chains drawn from one sample of a study of blood T cell repertoires in COVID-19. The table came from immunoSEQ multiplex PCR; TCRdb's copy has only in-frame clones and leaves some out. The repertoire has 200,000 to 300,000 clones, around nine tenths of them found once; the top ten carry more than 4.5%. Sequenced material: peripheral blood. Receptor source: an older woman with COVID-19, enrolled during active disease. Both conserved end residues are part of each CDR3. Fields, in order: V gene, J gene, CDR3 protein.

TRBV9,TRBJ2-7,CASSVDLPGRNEQYF
TRBV7-9,TRBJ1-2,CASSPRGGNGGYTF
TRBV5-5,TRBJ1-2,CASSSGQGGYGYTF
TRBV18,TRBJ1-5,CASSPSRTDNQPQHF
TRBV18,TRBJ1-3,CASSPTGAGNTIYF
TRBV6-5,TRBJ2-3,CASTSIQGRTDTQYF
TRBV18,TRBJ2-2,CASSPGTVDTGELFF
TRBV6-5,TRBJ1-2,CASRGQGALFYTF
TRBV6-4,TRBJ2-7,CASSMDRGSEQYF
TRBV20-1,TRBJ2-1,CSGAYLGEQFF
TRBV19,TRBJ2-7,CASSGGTESSYEQYF
TRBV7-2,TRBJ1-3,CASSPGVGNTIYF
TRBV5-5,TRBJ2-5,CASRLAGVETQYF
TRBV4-1,TRBJ1-4,CASSQSRGYATNEKLFF
TRBV28,TRBJ1-4,CASSFLGTGGRPGEKLFF
TRBV30,TRBJ2-3,CAWSSRDAQYF
TRBV24-1,TRBJ2-2,CATSDQADRVTGELFF
TRBV19,TRBJ1-2,CASSITGGNSYGYTF
TRBV19,TRBJ1-5,CASSIGQNQPQHF
TRBV11-3,TRBJ2-2,CASSQRLAGITGELFF
TRBV4-2,TRBJ2-2,CASSQEGGLVTGELFF
TRBV30,TRBJ1-1,CAWSVMGAGTEAFF
TRBV4-3,TRBJ2-7,CASSPSPGTNYEQYF
TRBV7-3,TRBJ2-1,CASSPPGGTSHSGEQFF
TRBV6-5,TRBJ1-3,CASIPRQGAGNTIYF
TRBV27,TRBJ2-4,CASSLNRGNIQYF
TRBV27,TRBJ1-2,CASGSRQGRNTF
TRBV18,TRBJ1-3,CASSPRQRLSGNTIYF
TRBV29-1,TRBJ2-3,CSVEALAGLSTDTQYF
TRBV4-2,TRBJ1-1,CASSQVGSSTEAFF
TRBV9,TRBJ1-5,CASSGGTQGIDGQPQHF
TRBV19,TRBJ1-5,CASSVTGISNQPQHF